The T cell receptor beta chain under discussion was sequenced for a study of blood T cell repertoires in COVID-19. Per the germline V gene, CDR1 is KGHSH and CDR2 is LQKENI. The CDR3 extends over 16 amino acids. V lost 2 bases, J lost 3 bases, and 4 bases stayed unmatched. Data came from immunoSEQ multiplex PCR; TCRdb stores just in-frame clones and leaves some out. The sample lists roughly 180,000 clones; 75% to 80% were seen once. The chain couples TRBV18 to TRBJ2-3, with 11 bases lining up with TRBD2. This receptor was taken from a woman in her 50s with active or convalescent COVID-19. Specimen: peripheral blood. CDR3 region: CASSPKTSGGTDTQYF. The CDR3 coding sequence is TGTGCCAGCTCACCAAAAACTAGCGGGGGTACAGATACGCAGTATTTT.